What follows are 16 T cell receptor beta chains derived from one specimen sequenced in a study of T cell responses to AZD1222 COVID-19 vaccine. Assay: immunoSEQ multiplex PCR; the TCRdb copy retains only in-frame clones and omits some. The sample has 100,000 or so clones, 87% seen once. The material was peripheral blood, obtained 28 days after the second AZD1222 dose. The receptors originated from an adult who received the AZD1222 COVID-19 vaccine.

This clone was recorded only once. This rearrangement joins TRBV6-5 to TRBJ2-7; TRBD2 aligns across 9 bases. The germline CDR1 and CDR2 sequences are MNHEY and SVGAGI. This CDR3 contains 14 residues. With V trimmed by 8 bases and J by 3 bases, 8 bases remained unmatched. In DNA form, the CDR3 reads TGTGCCAGCGGGTTGACTAGCGGAAACTACGAGCAGTACTTC. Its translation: CASGLTSGNYEQYF.

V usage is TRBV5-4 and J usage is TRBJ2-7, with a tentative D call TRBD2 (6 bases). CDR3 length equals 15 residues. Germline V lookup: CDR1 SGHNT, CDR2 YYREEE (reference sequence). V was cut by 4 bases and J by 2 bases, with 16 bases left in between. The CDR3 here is CASSPGTQRTYEQYF. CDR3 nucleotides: TGTGCCAGCAGCCCCGGGACTCAAAGGACCTACGAGCAGTACTTC.

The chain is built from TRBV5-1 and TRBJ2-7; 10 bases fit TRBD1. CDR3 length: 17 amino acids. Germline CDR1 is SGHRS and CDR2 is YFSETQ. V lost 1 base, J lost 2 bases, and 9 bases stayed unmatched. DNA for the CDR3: TGCGCCAGCAGCTTGCCCTCGGGACAGGGGAGGCCCTACGAGCAGTACTTC. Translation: CASSLPSGQGRPYEQYF. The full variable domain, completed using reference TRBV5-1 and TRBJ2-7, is KAGVTQTPRYLIKTRGQQVTLSCSPISGHRSVSWYQQTPGQGLQFLFEYFSETQRNKGNFPGRFSGRQFSNSRSEMNVSTLELGDSALYLCASSLPSGQGRPYEQYFGPGTRLTVT.

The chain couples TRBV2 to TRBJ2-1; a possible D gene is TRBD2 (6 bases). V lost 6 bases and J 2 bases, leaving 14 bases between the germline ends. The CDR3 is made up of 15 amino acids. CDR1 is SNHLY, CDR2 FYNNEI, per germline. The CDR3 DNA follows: TGTGCCAGCAGAGCCGCGGGGCTACCCTACAATGAGCAGTTCTTC. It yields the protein CASRAAGLPYNEQFF.

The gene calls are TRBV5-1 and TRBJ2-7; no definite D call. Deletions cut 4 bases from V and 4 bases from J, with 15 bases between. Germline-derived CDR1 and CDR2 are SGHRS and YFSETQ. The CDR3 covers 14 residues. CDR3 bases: TGCGCCAGCAGCCCTACTACGGATGGTTACGAGCAGTACTTC. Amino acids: CASSPTTDGYEQYF.

CDR3 DNA: TGTGCCACCAGTGATTCATCGACAGGAAACACTGAAGCTTTCTTT. Its protein is CATSDSSTGNTEAFF. This chain joins TRBV24-1 and TRBJ1-1, with a possible D match to TRBD1 (6 bases). The length of the CDR3 is 15 residues. CDR1 is KGHDR and CDR2 is SFDVKD in the germline V gene. Trimming stripped 2 bases from V and 2 bases from J, with 11 bases between.

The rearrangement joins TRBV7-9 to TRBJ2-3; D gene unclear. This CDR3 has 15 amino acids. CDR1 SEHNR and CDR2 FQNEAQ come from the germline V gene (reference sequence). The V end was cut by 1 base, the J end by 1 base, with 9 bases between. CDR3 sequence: CASSLVPARTDTQYF. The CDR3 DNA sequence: TGTGCCAGCAGCTTAGTCCCAGCCCGCACAGATACGCAGTATTTT. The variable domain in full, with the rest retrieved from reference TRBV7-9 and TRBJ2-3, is DTGVSQNPRHKITKRGQNVTFRCDPISEHNRLYWYRQTLGQGPEFLTYFQNEAQLEKSRLLSDRFSAERPKGSFSTLEIQRTEQGDSAMYLCASSLVPARTDTQYFGPGTRLTVL.

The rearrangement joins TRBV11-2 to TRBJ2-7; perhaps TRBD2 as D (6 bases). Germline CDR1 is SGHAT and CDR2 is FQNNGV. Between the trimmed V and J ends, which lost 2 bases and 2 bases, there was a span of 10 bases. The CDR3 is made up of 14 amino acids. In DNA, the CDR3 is TGTGCCAGCAGCTTATTAGGAGGGCCCTACGAGCAGTACTTC. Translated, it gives CASSLLGGPYEQYF.

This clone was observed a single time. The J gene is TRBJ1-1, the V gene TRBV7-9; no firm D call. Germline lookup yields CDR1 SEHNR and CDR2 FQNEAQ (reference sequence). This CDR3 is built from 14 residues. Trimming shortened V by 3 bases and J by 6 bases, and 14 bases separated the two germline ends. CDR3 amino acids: CASSFLRWEAEAFF. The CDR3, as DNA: TGTGCCAGCAGCTTCCTGCGTTGGGAGGCTGAAGCTTTCTTT.

CDR3 nucleotide sequence: TGTGCCAGTAGTGTCCACAGGGAGGGCGAGCAGTACTTC. This codes for CASSVHREGEQYF. This chain links TRBV19 with TRBJ2-7; a weak D match, TRBD2 (7 bases). Germline V lookup: CDR1 LNHDA, CDR2 SQIVND (reference sequence). The CDR3 sequence is 13 residues long. Trimming shortened V by 5 bases and J by 6 bases, and 14 bases separated the two germline ends.

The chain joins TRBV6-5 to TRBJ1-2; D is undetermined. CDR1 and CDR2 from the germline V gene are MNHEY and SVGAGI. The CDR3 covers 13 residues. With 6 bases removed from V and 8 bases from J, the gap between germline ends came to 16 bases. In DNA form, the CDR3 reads TGTGCCAGCAGGACTAGTGGGTCTCGGGGCTACACCTTC. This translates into CASRTSGSRGYTF.

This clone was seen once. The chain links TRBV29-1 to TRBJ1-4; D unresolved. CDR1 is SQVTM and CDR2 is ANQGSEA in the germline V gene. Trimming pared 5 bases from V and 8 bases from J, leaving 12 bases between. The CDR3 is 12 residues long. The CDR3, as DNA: TGCAGCGTTACTTCGGGAGGGGAAAAACTGTTTTTT. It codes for CSVTSGGEKLFF.

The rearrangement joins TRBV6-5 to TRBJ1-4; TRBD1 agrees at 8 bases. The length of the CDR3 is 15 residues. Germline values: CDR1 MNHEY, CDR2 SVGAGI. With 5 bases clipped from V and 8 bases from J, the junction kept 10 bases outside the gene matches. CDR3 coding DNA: TGTGCCAGCAGTCGACAGGGGAAAGTATGGGAAAAACTGTTTTTT. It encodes CASSRQGKVWEKLFF.

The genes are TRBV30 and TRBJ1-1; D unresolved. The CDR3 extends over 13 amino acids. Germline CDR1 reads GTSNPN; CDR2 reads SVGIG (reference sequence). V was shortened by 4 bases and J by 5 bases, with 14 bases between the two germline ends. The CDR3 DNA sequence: TGTGCCTGGACCCCAAGTAGGGTGACTGAAGCTTTCTTT. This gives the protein CAWTPSRVTEAFF.

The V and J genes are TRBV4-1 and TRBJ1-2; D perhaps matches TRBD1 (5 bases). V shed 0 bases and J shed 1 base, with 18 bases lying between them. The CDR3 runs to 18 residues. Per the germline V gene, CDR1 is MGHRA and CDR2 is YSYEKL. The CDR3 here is CASSQEVRVQGVNYGYTF. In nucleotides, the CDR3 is TGCGCCAGCAGCCAAGAAGTGCGGGTTCAGGGCGTTAACTATGGCTACACCTTC.

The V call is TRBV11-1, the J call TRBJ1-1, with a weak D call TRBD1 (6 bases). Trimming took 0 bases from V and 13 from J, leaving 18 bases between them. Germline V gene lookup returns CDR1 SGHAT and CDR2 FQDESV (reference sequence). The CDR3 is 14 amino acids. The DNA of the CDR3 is TGTGCCAGCAGCTTAGCCGGACAGCCCGAGGAGGGTTTCTTT. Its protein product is CASSLAGQPEEGFF.